What follows describes a single TCR beta chain. Its antigen remains unknown. This record comes from a study of CD8+ T cells in alopecia areata. Study details: In an open-label trial, patients got 5 to 10 mg tofacitinib twice daily. Broader study findings: Normal skin's resident alphabeta T cells are sequenced alongside lesional scalp T cells.

Following extraction, RNA underwent reverse transcription to cDNA, which served as the sequencing template. TCRdb's copy holds only in-frame clones and misses some; the assay was immunoSEQ multiplex PCR. The sample carries approximately 150,000 clones, roughly 60% recorded once. Described treatment: oral pan-JAK inhibitor, 5-10 mg twice daily. The receptor comes from a human donor with alopecia areata. The starting material was CD4+ T cells sorted from blood, obtained at week 24, from a patient treated with tofacitinib.

As DNA, the CDR3 is TGTGCCTGGAGTGGACAGGGGGCCTTTAATGAAAAACTGTTTTTT. Translation gives CAWSGQGAFNEKLFF. The chain employs TRBV30 and TRBJ1-4, with 10 bases fitting TRBD1. The V gene end was trimmed by 1 base and the J gene end by 4 bases; junction bases not matched to a gene: 3. CDR3 length: 15 amino acids. Germline loops: CDR1 GTSNPN, CDR2 SVGIG (reference sequence).